The 19 T cell receptor beta chains below come from one sample, sequenced in a study of radiotherapy plus CTLA-4 blockade in lung cancer. Only in-frame clones appear in the TCRdb table, and some are missing; sequencing was by immunoSEQ multiplex PCR. Among about 64,000 clones, approximately 65% were seen once, and the ten largest hold about 8%. Sequencing was performed on peripheral blood, taken from a patient treated with radiotherapy plus ipilimumab. The receptors stem from a human donor with non-small cell lung cancer whose response to radiotherapy plus ipilimumab could not be evaluated.

The chain has TRBV29-1 and TRBJ2-1; D is possibly TRBD1 (6 bases). The germline V gene encodes CDR1 SQVTM and CDR2 ANQGSEA. The CDR3 length is 16 residues. With 7 bases removed from V and 3 bases from J, the gap between germline ends came to 22 bases. The CDR3 here is CSGTDVLDRYYNEQFF. The CDR3 DNA reads as TGCAGCGGTACCGACGTCCTTGACAGGTACTACAATGAGCAGTTCTTC.

The chain has TRBV4-1 and TRBJ2-1; 7 bases agree with TRBD2. From germline, CDR1 is MGHRA and CDR2 YSYEKL. CDR3 length: 17 residues. The trim removed 2 bases at V and 0 bases at J, leaving 7 bases unmatched. The CDR3: CASSQRYLAVSYNEQFF. The CDR3 DNA sequence: TGCGCCAGCAGCCAACGTTACCTAGCGGTCTCCTACAATGAGCAGTTCTTC.

The V and J genes are TRBV28 and TRBJ2-5, with D maybe TRBD2 (7 bases). The DNA end lines up better with TRBJ2-7; the J call may be wrong. Germline V gene data show CDR1 as MDHEN and CDR2 as SYDVKM. CDR3 length equals 14 residues. CDR3 residues: CASMEGGAANEQYF. The CDR3 DNA is TGTGCCAGCATGGAGGGGGGGGCGGCTAACGAGCAGTACTTC.

A remark on this clone: Other DNA sequences of this sample code for an identical CDR3. In DNA form, the CDR3 reads TGTGCCAGCAGCCCGACCAGCGAGGAGACCCAGTACTTC. Translating it yields CASSPTSEETQYF. This chain uses TRBV7-3 with TRBJ2-5; no reliable D call. Germline V gives CDR1 SGHTA, CDR2 FQGTGA. V dropped 5 bases and J dropped 5 bases, with 12 bases sitting between them. CDR3 length equals 13 residues.

V usage is TRBV7-6 and J usage is TRBJ2-7; 7 bases map to TRBD1. Germline trimming cut 0 bases from V and 4 bases from J; bases unmatched to any gene: 6. Per the germline V gene, CDR1 is SGHVS and CDR2 is FNYEAQ. This CDR3 contains 15 residues. The CDR3 region is CASSLADGTVYEQYF. CDR3 in DNA: TGTGCCAGCAGCTTAGCCGATGGGACAGTATACGAGCAGTACTTC.

This sequence joins TRBV11-2 and TRBJ2-7; D might be TRBD2 (6 bases). The CDR3 runs to 14 residues. CDR1 and CDR2 from the germline V gene are SGHAT and FQNNGV. V lost 3 bases and J lost 3, with 12 bases in between. In nucleotides, the CDR3 is TGTGCCAGCAGCTTCCATTTCGGGGGCTACGAGCAGTACTTC. It yields the protein CASSFHFGGYEQYF.

The CDR3 bases are TGCGCCAGCAGCAAGGGGGCGAGCCAAGAGACCCAGTACTTC. Protein product: CASSKGASQETQYF. The rearrangement joins TRBV5-1 to TRBJ2-5; TRBD1 aligns across 7 bases. Trimming cost V 4 bases and J 1 base; bases outside gene matches: 4. CDR1 and CDR2 from the germline V gene are SGHRS and YFSETQ. CDR3 size: 14 residues.

The rearrangement links TRBV19 to TRBJ2-3, with 7 bases aligning to TRBD2. Germline V CDR1 and CDR2: LNHDA, SQIVND (reference sequence). J was trimmed by 0 bases and V by 9 bases; bases with no gene match: 12. This CDR3 spans 16 amino acids. The CDR3 loop is CASTPRAGRSTDTQYF. CDR3 DNA sequence: TGTGCCAGCACTCCAAGAGCGGGAAGGAGCACAGATACGCAGTATTTT.

Here the CDR3 DNA reads TGTGCCAGCTCACCACCGAGGGCTAGCGGGACCTATTACAATGAGCAGTTCTTC. Translating it yields CASSPPRASGTYYNEQFF. This sequence joins TRBV18 and TRBJ2-1; 9 nucleotides align to TRBD2. The CDR3 totals 18 residues. Per the germline V gene, CDR1 is KGHSH and CDR2 is LQKENI. V shed 0 bases and J 4 bases; nucleotides not matched to a gene: 10.

The chain recombines TRBV4-1 with TRBJ1-5; D possibly corresponds to TRBD1 (5 bases). CDR3 length: 11 amino acids. Germline V gene sequence: CDR1 MGHRA, CDR2 YSYEKL. V was shortened by 8 bases and J by 4 bases, with 6 bases between the two germline ends. CDR3 protein: CASGANQPQHF. DNA of the CDR3: TGCGCCAGCGGGGCGAATCAGCCCCAGCATTTT.

The rearrangement links TRBV29-1 to TRBJ1-3, with D unresolved. CDR1 SQVTM and CDR2 ANQGSEA come from the germline V gene. V was clipped by 7 bases and J by 1 base, with 8 bases between them. This CDR3 has 12 amino acids. The CDR3 sequence is CSARGSGNTIYF. The CDR3, as DNA: TGCAGCGCGCGAGGTTCTGGAAACACCATATATTTT.

This rearrangement joins TRBV6-5 to TRBJ2-1; D remains ambiguous. CDR3 length: 12 amino acids. Germline V gene sequence: CDR1 MNHEY, CDR2 SVGAGI. Trimming cost V 3 bases and J 9 bases, with 9 bases left between them. Here the CDR3 reads CASSYMLSEQFF. The DNA of the CDR3 is TGTGCCAGCAGTTATATGTTGTCTGAGCAGTTCTTC.

This sequence joins TRBV7-9 and TRBJ1-1; 10 nucleotides align to TRBD1. The CDR3 is 14 residues long. V lost 6 bases and J lost 5; bases outside the gene matches: 6. Germline V gene lookup returns CDR1 SEHNR and CDR2 FQNEAQ (reference sequence). The CDR3 nucleotides read TGTGCCAGCAGTATGACAGGGGGCGGGACTGAAGCTTTCTTT. Protein product: CASSMTGGGTEAFF.

This chain joins TRBV5-6 and TRBJ1-1; D may be TRBD1 (6 bases). CDR3 length: 14 residues. Germline V gene data show CDR1 as SGHDT and CDR2 as YYEEEE. V was clipped by 9 bases and J by 4 bases, with 19 bases between them. The CDR3 is CATSGRGRGTEAFF. In DNA, the CDR3 is TGTGCCACCTCAGGCAGGGGTCGCGGCACTGAAGCTTTCTTT.

The chain uses TRBV14 and TRBJ2-3; TRBD2 is a possible D gene (6 bases). V lost 0 bases, J lost 0 bases, and 7 bases lay in between. There are 15 residues in the CDR3. From germline, CDR1 is SGHDN and CDR2 FVKESK. The CDR3 loop is CASSQEGTSTDTQYF. The CDR3 nucleotides are TGTGCCAGCAGCCAAGAAGGGACTAGCACAGATACGCAGTATTTT.

The chain recombines TRBV5-8 with TRBJ2-3; D is uncertain. Deletions cut 4 bases from V and 0 bases from J, with 15 bases between. This CDR3 contains 16 residues. Germline V gene lookup returns CDR1 SGHTS and CDR2 YDEGEE. CDR3 residues: CASSPTWATSTDTQYF. In DNA form, the CDR3 reads TGTGCCAGCAGCCCCACTTGGGCCACTAGCACAGATACGCAGTATTTT.

This clone was counted a single time. This sequence joins TRBV11-2 and TRBJ2-5; 12 bases line up with TRBD2. The CDR3 is 18 residues long. The junction had 12 bases not matched to a gene; V was cut back by 6 bases and J by 1 base. Looked up from germline, CDR1 is SGHAT and CDR2 is FQNNGV. In nucleotides, the CDR3 is TGTGCCAGCAGGACGATAGGGGTACTAGCGGGGGGCCAAGAGACCCAGTACTTC. This codes for CASRTIGVLAGGQETQYF.

The V and J genes are TRBV18 and TRBJ2-1; D is perhaps TRBD2 (5 bases). The V end lost 0 bases, the J end lost 6 bases, and 12 bases lay between the germline ends. Germline V gives CDR1 KGHSH, CDR2 LQKENI. CDR3 length: 15 amino acids. CDR3 nucleotides: TGTGCCAGCTCACCACCATTGGGCCGGGGCAATGAGCAGTTCTTC. Its translation is CASSPPLGRGNEQFF.

The chain carries TRBV5-1 and TRBJ2-1; 16 bases match TRBD2. V lost 4 bases, J lost 2 bases, and 3 bases stayed unmatched. Germline V lookup: CDR1 SGHRS, CDR2 YFSETQ. CDR3 size: 17 residues. CDR3 protein: CASSHGTSGGAYNEQFF. The CDR3 DNA is TGCGCCAGCAGCCATGGGACTAGCGGGGGGGCCTACAATGAGCAGTTCTTC.